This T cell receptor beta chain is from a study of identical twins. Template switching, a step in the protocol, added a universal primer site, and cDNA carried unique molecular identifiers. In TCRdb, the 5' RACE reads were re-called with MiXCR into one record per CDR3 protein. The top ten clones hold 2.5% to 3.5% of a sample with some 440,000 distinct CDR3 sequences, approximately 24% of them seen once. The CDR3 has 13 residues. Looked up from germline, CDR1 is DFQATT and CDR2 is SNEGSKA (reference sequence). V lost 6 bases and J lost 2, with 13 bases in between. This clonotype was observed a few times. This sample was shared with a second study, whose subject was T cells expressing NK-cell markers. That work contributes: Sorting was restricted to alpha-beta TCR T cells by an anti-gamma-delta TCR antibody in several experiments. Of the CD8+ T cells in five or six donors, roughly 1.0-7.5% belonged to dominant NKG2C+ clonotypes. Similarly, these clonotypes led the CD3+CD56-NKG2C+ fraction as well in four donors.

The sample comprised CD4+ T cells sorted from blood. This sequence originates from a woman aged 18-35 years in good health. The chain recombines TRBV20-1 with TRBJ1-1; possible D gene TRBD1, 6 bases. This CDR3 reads CSARGHRNTEAFF. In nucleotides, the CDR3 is TGCAGTGCCCGGGGACACCGAAACACTGAAGCTTTCTTT.